This TCR beta chain was recovered during a study of control samples from healthy donors and cancer patients. Sequenced by immunoSEQ multiplex PCR; TCRdb stores in-frame clones only, minus some. The sample lists about 170,000 clones; around 91% were seen once. CDR1 and CDR2 from the germline V gene are KGHDR and SFDVKD. V lost 4 bases, J lost 1 base, and 3 bases stayed unmatched. The CDR3 loop spans 15 amino acids. The clonotype comes from a woman aged 25 to 39 in good health. The V and J genes are TRBV24-1 and TRBJ1-1, with 9 bases matching TRBD1. The source material was blood. This CDR3 is CATSDPTGGNTEAFF. The CDR3 bases are TGTGCCACCAGTGACCCGACAGGGGGGAACACTGAAGCTTTCTTT.